This T cell receptor beta chain was found in a study of blood T cell repertoires in COVID-19. Per the original data handling: Using reference gene primer amplification, nucleated cell counts were estimated. The table came from immunoSEQ multiplex PCR; TCRdb's copy has only in-frame clones and leaves some out. That table is the source of V, J and clone size, and D and trimming were worked out from the DNA. The sample includes some 340,000 clones, 85% to 95% seen only once; the top ten take almost 4%. Germline V gene sequence: CDR1 LNHDA, CDR2 SQIVND (reference sequence). With 4 bases clipped from V and 6 bases from J, the junction kept 7 bases outside the gene matches. The CDR3 consists of 14 residues. Participant age was about 18 to 89 years, and participants resided in fewer than 25 US areas.

The receptor's source is a woman aged 25-40 years who had been exposed to COVID-19. The chain joins TRBV19 to TRBJ2-7; TRBD1 matches at 9 bases. Sequenced input: PBMCs or T cells enriched from blood (not recorded which). DNA for the CDR3: TGTGCCAGTAGTACTCCGGACAGGGGTGGCGAGCAGTACTTC. Translated, it gives CASSTPDRGGEQYF.